Listed below are T cell receptor beta chains from one sample, sequenced in a study of T-cell memory formation after mild COVID-19. MiXCR, run by TCRdb on the 5' RACE reads, gives a single entry per CDR3 protein. This sample has about 470,000 distinct CDR3 sequences, with roughly 25% found just once. Sequencing was carried out using PBMCs or a T cell subset sorted from them (not recorded which). These receptor sequences come from an adult woman who had mild COVID-19 (a few samples of this study predate the infection). Cell type and time point are not known. Both conserved end residues are part of each CDR3. A D gene is named only where the DNA matches it firmly. Expanded clones get a size class; other rows say once, few or many, or leave the size out.

J gene | D gene | clone size | V gene | CDR3 protein | CDR3 DNA
TRBJ2-7 | TRBD2 | few | TRBV10-3 | CAIGTSGTSSYEQYF | TGTGCCATCGGGACTAGCGGGACTAGCTCCTACGAGCAGTACTTC
TRBJ2-6 | - | - | TRBV24-1 | CATSSTSGANVLTF | TGTGCCACCAGTTCTACCTCTGGGGCCAACGTCCTGACTTTC
TRBJ2-3 | TRBD2 | few | TRBV7-6 | CASSPGWAGGYTDTQYF | TGTGCCAGCAGCCCCGGATGGGCGGGAGGGTACACAGATACGCAGTATTTT
TRBJ2-1 | TRBD1 | - | TRBV7-9 | CASSWGQGPYNEQFF | TGTGCCAGCAGCTGGGGACAGGGGCCCTACAATGAGCAGTTCTTC
TRBJ2-3 | - | - | TRBV7-6 | CASSFPRGSTDTQYF | TGTGCCAGCAGCTTCCCGCGGGGAAGCACAGATACGCAGTATTTT
TRBJ1-2 | TRBD1 | - | TRBV7-8 | CASSSFTGQNYGYTF | TGTGCCAGCAGCTCATTTACGGGACAGAACTATGGCTACACCTTC
TRBJ2-7 | TRBD1 | - | TRBV5-1 | CASSLVGGTGPYEQYF | TGCGCCAGCAGCTTGGTTGGCGGGACAGGGCCTTACGAGCAGTACTTC
TRBJ1-1 | TRBD1 | - | TRBV29-1 | CSALTGVGTEAFF | TGCAGCGCCCTGACAGGGGTAGGCACTGAAGCTTTCTTT
TRBJ2-5 | TRBD2 | - | TRBV2 | CASSSPGTSGRAFETQYF | TGTGCCAGCAGTTCCCCCGGGACTAGCGGGAGGGCCTTTGAGACCCAGTACTTC
TRBJ2-1 | TRBD2 | few | TRBV29-1 | CSAGGTSGRLFF | TGCAGCGCTGGGGGGACTAGCGGCCGACTGTTCTTC
TRBJ2-3 | TRBD2 | few | TRBV6-5 | CASSSGTSGSLTDTQYF | TGTGCCAGCAGTTCCGGGACTAGCGGGAGTTTAACAGATACGCAGTATTTT
TRBJ2-1 | TRBD1 | - | TRBV12-3/TRBV12-4 | CASQGAGTYNEQFF | TGTGCCAGCCAGGGGGCGGGGACCTACAATGAGCAGTTCTTC
TRBJ1-1 | TRBD1 | - | TRBV3-1 | CASSRRTGGPGAEAFF | TGTGCCAGCAGCCGTAGGACAGGGGGTCCGGGTGCTGAAGCTTTCTTT
TRBJ1-1 | - | - | TRBV2 | CASSEDQGNTEAFF | TGTGCCAGCAGTGAAGATCAGGGGAACACTGAAGCTTTCTTT
TRBJ2-3 | TRBD2 | - | TRBV7-2 | CASSLASGGSTDTQYF | TGTGCCAGCAGCTTAGCTTCCGGGGGGTCCACAGATACGCAGTATTTT
TRBJ1-4 | TRBD1 | - | TRBV12-3/TRBV12-4 | CASTFGDRGLEKLFF | TGTGCCAGCACCTTCGGGGACAGGGGTTTGGAAAAACTGTTTTTT
TRBJ2-3 | TRBD1 | - | TRBV19 | CASKPGQESDTQYF | TGTGCCAGTAAACCGGGACAGGAGTCAGATACGCAGTATTTT
TRBJ1-1 | - | many | TRBV11-2 | CASSRPTRNTEAFF | TGTGCCAGCAGCCGACCAACCCGGAACACTGAAGCTTTCTTT
TRBJ2-3 | - | - | TRBV5-1 | CASVLGGLLTDTQYF | TGCGCCAGTGTCCTGGGGGGACTCCTCACAGATACGCAGTATTTT
TRBJ2-1 | - | few | TRBV29-1 | CSVERRLGPDEQFF | TGCAGCGTTGAAAGACGCCTCGGGCCCGATGAGCAGTTCTTC
TRBJ2-1 | - | - | TRBV29-1 | CSVGQRASYNEQFF | TGCAGCGTTGGACAGCGGGCCTCCTACAATGAGCAGTTCTTC
TRBJ2-1 | - | - | TRBV29-1 | CSVVVPGDRNEQFF | TGCAGCGTTGTGGTCCCAGGGGATAGGAATGAGCAGTTCTTC
TRBJ2-3 | TRBD2 | few | TRBV30 | CAWSAAGGPDTQYF | TGTGCCTGGAGTGCAGCGGGGGGCCCAGATACGCAGTATTTT
TRBJ1-1 | - | - | TRBV27 | CASSFLDTLNTEAFF | TGTGCCAGCAGTTTCCTAGACACGTTGAACACTGAAGCTTTCTTT
TRBJ1-4 | - | - | TRBV6-2/TRBV6-3 | CAGRRWADEKLFF | TGTGCCGGCCGCCGGTGGGCTGACGAAAAACTGTTTTTT
TRBJ2-7 | - | few | TRBV7-2 | CASSVTDRQYEQYF | TGTGCCAGCAGCGTGACCGACAGGCAATACGAGCAGTACTTC
TRBJ2-7 | - | - | TRBV4-1 | CASSQDTASYEQYF | TGCGCCAGCAGCCAAGATACAGCCAGCTACGAGCAGTACTTC
TRBJ2-1 | - | few | TRBV7-9 | CASSRPVSFGNEQFF | TGTGCCAGCAGCCGACCGGTGAGTTTCGGGAATGAGCAGTTCTTC
TRBJ1-1 | TRBD1 | - | TRBV6-6 | CASSYPPGQVGRGTEAFF | TGTGCCAGCAGTTACCCCCCTGGACAGGTCGGACGGGGGACTGAAGCTTTCTTT
TRBJ2-5 | - | - | TRBV28 | CASSPSTRQETQYF | TGTGCCAGCAGTCCTTCGACGAGACAAGAGACCCAGTACTTC
TRBJ2-3 | - | - | TRBV7-2 | CASSLEGSLGKYF | TGTGCCAGCAGCTTAGAAGGAAGTCTTGGAAAGTATTTT
TRBJ2-7 | - | - | TRBV29-1 | CSVWGTYSYEQYF | TGCAGCGTTTGGGGGACATACTCCTACGAGCAGTACTTC
TRBJ2-1 | - | - | TRBV6-2/TRBV6-3 | CASSFTRGVHEQFF | TGTGCCAGCAGTTTCACCAGGGGTGTGCATGAGCAGTTCTTC
TRBJ2-1 | - | many | TRBV9 | CASSVGGLDEQFF | TGTGCCAGCAGCGTAGGGGGTCTCGATGAGCAGTTCTTC
TRBJ2-7 | - | - | TRBV6-6 | CASSYQVQGDEQYF | TGTGCCAGCAGTTACCAGGTACAAGGTGACGAGCAGTACTTC